This TCR beta chain was identified during a study of OX40 agonist ivuxolimab in advanced cancers. Profiling relied on immunoSEQ multiplex PCR, and the TCRdb table lists in-frame clones only, not all of them. Here the sample spans 87,000 or so clones, about 85% being singletons. The CDR3 length is 13 residues. V lost 4 bases and J lost 6, with 12 bases in between. From germline, CDR1 is SGDLS and CDR2 YYNGEE. The sequenced sample was CD4+ or CD8+ T cells sorted from blood, obtained in a trial of the OX40 agonist ivuxolimab. The TCR was taken from an adult with an advanced solid tumor such as melanoma, head and neck, liver or kidney cancer. The chain recombines TRBV9 with TRBJ2-3; D may be TRBD1 or TRBD2 (5 bases each). This chain's CDR3 is CASSPGTGDTQYF. In nucleotides, the CDR3 is TGTGCCAGCAGCCCGGGGACGGGGGATACGCAGTATTTT. Full variable domain (rest looked up from reference TRBV9 and TRBJ2-3): DSGVTQTPKHLITATGQRVTLRCSPRSGDLSVYWYQQSLDQGLQFLIQYYNGEERAKGNILERFSAQQFPDLHSELNLSSLELGDSALYFCASSPGTGDTQYFGPGTRLTVL.